Shown below are 27 T cell receptor beta chains from a single sample sequenced in a study of T cell repertoires in cytomegalovirus infection. Each CDR3 protein gets one entry after TCRdb re-called the reads with MiXCR. The sample holds about 180,000 distinct CDR3 sequences, around an eighth seen once. What was sequenced was PBMCs. All receptors derive from a human donor in good health (CMV status not recorded). Some clones in this sample may be carry-over from other donors' samples.

The V and J genes are TRBV18 and TRBJ1-2, with D possibly TRBD1 on 6 matching bases. Germline V CDR1 and CDR2: KGHSH, LQKENI. The V end was cut by 2 bases, the J end by 0 bases, with 10 bases between. The CDR3 spans 15 residues. The DNA of the CDR3 is TGTGCCAGCTCACCAAGACAGGAGGCTAACTATGGCTACACCTTC. Protein product: CASSPRQEANYGYTF.

This clonotype appeared a few times. The CDR3 loop reads CASSIMGKDMNEQFF. The CDR3 coding sequence is TGTGCCAGTAGTATAATGGGGAAGGATATGAATGAGCAGTTCTTC. V gene TRBV19 combines with J gene TRBJ2-1, with D unclear. Germline CDR1 LNHDA, CDR2 SQIVND (reference sequence). V shed 2 bases and J shed 7 bases, with 15 bases lying between them. CDR3 length: 15 amino acids.

V gene TRBV18 combines with J gene TRBJ2-1, with a possible D match to TRBD2 (6 bases). This CDR3 is built from 13 residues. V lost 3 bases and J 10 bases, leaving 13 bases between the germline ends. The germline gives CDR1 KGHSH, CDR2 LQKENI. The chain's CDR3 is CASSPSGGKEQFF. The CDR3 nucleotides read TGTGCCAGCTCACCTTCTGGCGGGAAAGAGCAGTTCTTC.

Turning to this clonotype: A clone one base away is much larger, so this may be a read error. CDR3 DNA sequence: TGCAGCGTCGATATTACAGGGTACGTGCAGTACTTC. The encoded protein is CSVDITGYVQYF. The J gene is TRBJ2-7, the V gene TRBV29-1; possible D gene TRBD1, 6 bases. Looked up from germline, CDR1 is SQVTM and CDR2 is ANQGSEA. The CDR3 covers 12 residues.

This clonotype was recorded at least ten times. CDR3 coding DNA: TGTGCCAGCAGCCTCATGGGAGGGCAGGGCACCGGGGAGCTGTTTTTT. As protein: CASSLMGGQGTGELFF. This chain joins TRBV12-3 or TRBV12-4 and TRBJ2-2; 7 bases match TRBD2. The V and J ends lost 6 bases and 4 bases, in that order; junction bases with no gene match: 11. The CDR3 loop spans 16 amino acids.

In its sample, this clonotype was seen a few times. The CDR3 DNA sequence: TGTGCCAGCAGTGGGGAACAAGGCCCCTACGAGCAGTACTTC. As protein: CASSGEQGPYEQYF. The gene calls are TRBV2 and TRBJ2-7, with D hard to call. Trimming took off 4 bases at V and 2 bases at J, with 12 bases between the two ends. The CDR3 is 14 amino acids. Germline V gene data show CDR1 as SNHLY and CDR2 as FYNNEI.

The chain is built from TRBV27 and TRBJ1-2, with a weak D call TRBD1 (5 bases). This CDR3 has 13 amino acids. V was cut by 0 bases and J by 8 bases, with 10 bases left in between. CDR1 MNHEY and CDR2 SMNVEV come from the germline V gene (reference sequence). The CDR3: CASSLSPGRGYTF. The CDR3 bases are TGTGCCAGCAGTTTATCCCCAGGGCGAGGCTACACCTTC.

The sample holds many counts of this clonotype. V gene TRBV28 combines with J gene TRBJ2-7; D gene uncertain. Germline assignment: CDR1 MDHEN and CDR2 SYDVKM. The CDR3 has 12 residues. V shed 1 base and J shed 9 bases, with 10 bases lying between them. CDR3 coding DNA: TGTGCCAGCAGTTTATATTCCGGTTGGCAGTACTTC. Translation: CASSLYSGWQYF. Based on the CDR3 plus reference TRBV28 and TRBJ2-7, the full variable domain is DVKVTQSSRYLVKRTGEKVFLECVQDMDHENMFWYRQDPGLGLRLIYFSYDVKMKEKGDIPEGYSVSREKKERFSLILESASTNQTSMYLCASSLYSGWQYFGPGTRLTVT.

This chain links TRBV20-1 with TRBJ2-5; 9 bases are a match to TRBD1. This CDR3 has 14 amino acids. V dropped 6 bases and J dropped 2; count of bases not matched to a gene: 7. Germline V CDR1 and CDR2: DFQATT, SNEGSKA (reference sequence). CDR3 protein: CSAGQGPSQETQYF. CDR3 in DNA: TGCAGTGCGGGACAGGGACCTTCGCAAGAGACCCAGTACTTC.

About this clonotype itself: Being one base from a much bigger clone, this may be a read error. The chain employs TRBV5-6 and TRBJ1-1; D may be TRBD1 (5 bases). The V end was cut by 1 base, the J end by 5 bases, with 18 bases between. This CDR3 spans 16 amino acids. Germline values: CDR1 SGHDT, CDR2 YYEEEE. The CDR3 DNA follows: TGTGCCAGCAGCTTGCTTGGCAGGGTAGATGGGACTGAAGCTTTCTTT. Translated, it gives CASSLLGRVDGTEAFF.

This clonotype was counted ten times or more. This chain connects TRBV7-2 to TRBJ1-5; unclear D gene. There are 13 residues in the CDR3. The V gene's germline CDR1 is SGHTA and CDR2 FQGNSA. The ends were cut back, 4 bases at V and 7 bases at J, with 11 bases in the middle. The CDR3 protein is CASSSLGTQPQHF. CDR3 coding DNA: TGTGCCAGCAGCTCCCTTGGCACCCAGCCCCAGCATTTT.

This clonotype showed up many times. Compared with germline, one end of the junction differs, possibly owing to a read error. The chain carries TRBV7-7 and TRBJ2-2; tentatively, D is TRBD2 (6 bases). The germline V gene encodes CDR1 SSHAT and CDR2 FNYEAQ (reference sequence). The CDR3 loop spans 14 amino acids. The DNA for the CDR3 is TGTGCTAGCAGCCCGACTAGTGTTGCCGGGGAGCTGTTTTTT. It translates to CASSPTSVAGELFF.

The chain joins TRBV19 to TRBJ2-7, with D maybe TRBD2 (6 bases). Trimming took 5 bases from V and 1 from J, leaving 9 bases between them. CDR3 length: 13 residues. Germline V CDR1 and CDR2: LNHDA, SQIVND (reference sequence). CDR3 sequence reads: CASSFGGSYEQYF. DNA of the CDR3: TGTGCCAGTAGTTTCGGGGGATCCTACGAGCAGTACTTC.

In this sample, this clonotype turned up many times. One junction end does not reproduce the germline sequence, and a read error may be involved. The chain couples TRBV7-2 to TRBJ2-7; D is possibly TRBD1 or TRBD2 (5 bases each). Germline V gene sequence: CDR1 SGHTA, CDR2 FQGNSA. The CDR3 totals 13 residues. Here the CDR3 DNA reads TGTGCCAGCAGCCTACCCGGGACCCGTGACGCGCACTTC. Its translation: CASSLPGTRDAHF.

This chain uses TRBV25-1 with TRBJ1-1; D call uncertain. The CDR3 loop spans 14 amino acids. Germline V CDR1 and CDR2: MGHDK, SYGVNS. Trimming pared 5 bases from V and 0 bases from J, leaving 10 bases between. CDR3 DNA: TGTGCCAGCAGTACCGGATTTATGAACACTGAAGCTTTCTTT. Encoded protein: CASSTGFMNTEAFF.

This clonotype was counted many times. The CDR3 DNA is TGTGCCAGCAGTTACCGCACTAGCGGACGGGAGACCCAGTACTTC. Amino acids: CASSYRTSGRETQYF. V is TRBV6-2 or TRBV6-3 and J is TRBJ2-5; TRBD2 matches 8 bases. With 2 bases clipped from V and 5 bases from J, the junction kept 7 bases outside the gene matches. CDR1 and CDR2 from the germline V gene are MNHEY and SVGEGT. CDR3 length: 15 residues.

This clonotype was recorded many times. The CDR3 here is CASSPTGLGANVLTF. The CDR3 DNA follows: TGTGCCAGCAGCCCGACAGGACTTGGGGCCAACGTCCTGACTTTC. The rearrangement uses TRBV7-9 and TRBJ2-6; D perhaps matches TRBD1 (6 bases). CDR3 length: 15 amino acids. Per the germline V gene, CDR1 is SEHNR and CDR2 is FQNEAQ (reference sequence). Deletions cut 5 bases from V and 3 bases from J, with 11 bases between.

The chain carries TRBV12-3 or TRBV12-4 and TRBJ2-7; a possible D gene is TRBD2 (6 bases). Trimming took 2 bases from V and 4 from J, leaving 12 bases between them. The CDR3 extends over 14 amino acids. CDR3 region: CASSLLARGYEQYF. The CDR3 DNA sequence: TGTGCCAGCAGTTTACTAGCGAGAGGTTACGAGCAGTACTTC.

This chain uses TRBV15 with TRBJ2-7, with 7 positions matching TRBD1. The junction had 5 bases not matched to a gene; V was cut back by 0 bases and J by 6 bases. Germline CDR1 LNHNV, CDR2 YYDKDF (reference sequence). The CDR3 consists of 14 residues. The CDR3 DNA sequence: TGTGCCACCAGCAGAGAACAGGGGTCCGTCGAGCAGTACTTC. Its protein is CATSREQGSVEQYF.

The sample holds a few counts of this clonotype. This chain joins TRBV7-9 and TRBJ1-5, with a possible D match to TRBD1 (5 bases). This CDR3 comprises 16 residues. The V and J ends lost 5 bases and 2 bases respectively, with 16 bases between them. The germline gives CDR1 SEHNR, CDR2 FQNEAQ (reference sequence). CDR3 in DNA: TGTGCCAGCAGCCCGGGACCCGGGGGAGGCAATCAGCCCCAGCATTTT. Its protein is CASSPGPGGGNQPQHF. Complete variable domain (other parts from reference TRBV7-9 and TRBJ1-5): DTGVSQNPRHKITKRGQNVTFRCDPISEHNRLYWYRQTLGQGPEFLTYFQNEAQLEKSRLLSDRFSAERPKGSFSTLEIQRTEQGDSAMYLCASSPGPGGGNQPQHFGDGTRLSIL.

The chain uses TRBV24-1 and TRBJ2-2; D may be TRBD1 or TRBD2 (5 bases each). In germline, CDR1 is KGHDR, CDR2 SFDVKD. Trimming stripped 4 bases from V and 0 bases from J, with 8 bases between. The CDR3 sequence is 15 residues long. The CDR3 nucleotides are TGTGCCACCAGTGACCGGGACGCGAACACCGGGGAGCTGTTTTTT. It translates to CATSDRDANTGELFF.

This clonotype was counted a few times. The J gene is TRBJ1-6, the V gene TRBV29-1; possible D gene TRBD1, 5 bases. V shed 4 bases and J shed 7 bases, with 14 bases lying between them. There are 14 residues in the CDR3. CDR1 is SQVTM, CDR2 ANQGSEA, per germline. In DNA form, the CDR3 reads TGCAGCGTTGCCGGGGACGGGGGGAATTCACCCCTCCACTTT. Translating gives CSVAGDGGNSPLHF.

The table lists this clonotype with many counts. CDR3: CASSSGRYEQYF. CDR3 DNA sequence: TGTGCCAGCAGCTCGGGCCGATACGAGCAGTACTTC. J is TRBJ2-7 and V is TRBV7-2; D is uncertain. Germline V gene sequence: CDR1 SGHTA, CDR2 FQGNSA. The CDR3 extends over 12 amino acids. Trimming stripped 4 bases from V and 4 bases from J, with 8 bases between.

This clonotype occurred many times. The V and J genes are TRBV28 and TRBJ1-5; 9 bases fit TRBD1. The CDR3 has 16 amino acids. CDR1 is MDHEN, CDR2 SYDVKM, per germline. With V trimmed by 4 bases and J by 2 bases, 6 bases remained unmatched. The chain's CDR3 is CASSSHRGQGNQPQHF. The CDR3 DNA reads TGTGCCAGCAGTTCTCACAGGGGGCAAGGCAATCAGCCCCAGCATTTT.

This clonotype was seen ten or more times. This chain links TRBV10-3 with TRBJ2-5; a possible D gene is TRBD1 (5 bases). Per the germline V gene, CDR1 is ENHRY and CDR2 is SYGVKD. The CDR3 consists of 15 residues. V lost 0 bases, J lost 2 bases, and 10 bases lay in between. The CDR3 region has the DNA TGTGCCATCAGTGAGTCATGGGGCAATCAAGAGACCCAGTACTTC. It codes for CAISESWGNQETQYF.

This clonotype appeared once. J is TRBJ1-2 and V is TRBV5-4, with 9 bases identical to TRBD1. Trimming at V came to 4 bases and at J to 6 bases, leaving 10 bases not matched to a gene. This CDR3 spans 15 amino acids. Germline V CDR1 and CDR2: SGHNT, YYREEE (reference sequence). CDR3 amino acids: CASSAGQGARDGYTF. CDR3 DNA sequence: TGTGCCAGCAGCGCGGGACAGGGCGCAAGGGATGGCTACACCTTC.

This clonotype was picked up a small number of times. The chain carries TRBV10-3 and TRBJ1-1; maybe TRBD1 (5 bases). The V end lost 0 bases, the J end lost 1 base, and 12 bases lay between the germline ends. The CDR3 runs 16 residues. Germline V lookup: CDR1 ENHRY, CDR2 SYGVKD. The CDR3 nucleotides read TGTGCCATCAGTGAGTCGAGCCGGGGGTCGAACACTGAAGCTTTCTTT. Its translation is CAISESSRGSNTEAFF.